This entry concerns a single TCR beta chain. The entry originates in a study of T cell responses to AZD1222 COVID-19 vaccine. This CDR3 comprises 15 residues. Deletions cut 2 bases from V and 3 bases from J, with 11 bases between. The V gene's germline CDR1 is MGHDK and CDR2 SYGVNS. Libraries were prepared by immunoSEQ multiplex PCR; TCRdb keeps only in-frame clonotypes and omits some of them. The table lists more than 35,000 clones, around three quarters of them singletons, with about 20% in the top ten. This clonotype was obtained from an adult who received the MenACWY meningococcal vaccine as a control. V gene TRBV25-1 combines with J gene TRBJ1-5; possible D gene TRBD1, 5 bases. The sample was peripheral blood, taken 28 days after the second dose of the MenACWY control vaccine. Here the CDR3 reads CASSEATVANQPQHF. CDR3 bases: TGTGCCAGCAGTGAAGCGACAGTGGCCAATCAGCCCCAGCATTTT.